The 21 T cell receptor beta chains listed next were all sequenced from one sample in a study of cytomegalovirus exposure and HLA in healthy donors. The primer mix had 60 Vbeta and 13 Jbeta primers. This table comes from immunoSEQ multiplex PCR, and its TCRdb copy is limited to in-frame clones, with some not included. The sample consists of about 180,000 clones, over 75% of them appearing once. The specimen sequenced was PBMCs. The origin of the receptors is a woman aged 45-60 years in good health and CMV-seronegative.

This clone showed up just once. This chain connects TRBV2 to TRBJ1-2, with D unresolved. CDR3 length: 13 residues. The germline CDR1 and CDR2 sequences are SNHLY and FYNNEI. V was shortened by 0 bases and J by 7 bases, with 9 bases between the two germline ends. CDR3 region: CASSEAYRSGYTF. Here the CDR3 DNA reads TGTGCCAGCAGTGAAGCGTATAGGAGTGGCTACACCTTC.

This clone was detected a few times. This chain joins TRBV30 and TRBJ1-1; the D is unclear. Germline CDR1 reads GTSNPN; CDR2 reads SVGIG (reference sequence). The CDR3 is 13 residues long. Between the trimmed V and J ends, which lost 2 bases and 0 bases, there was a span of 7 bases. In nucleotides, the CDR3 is TGTGCCTGGAGTCAGGTTATGAACACTGAAGCTTTCTTT. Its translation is CAWSQVMNTEAFF.

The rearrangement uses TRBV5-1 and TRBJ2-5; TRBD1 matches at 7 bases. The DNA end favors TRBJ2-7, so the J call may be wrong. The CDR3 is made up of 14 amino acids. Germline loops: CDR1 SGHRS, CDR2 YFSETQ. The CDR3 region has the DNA TGCGCCAGCAGCTTGGAGGGACAGAATTACGAGCAGTACTTC. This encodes CASSLEGQNYEQYF.

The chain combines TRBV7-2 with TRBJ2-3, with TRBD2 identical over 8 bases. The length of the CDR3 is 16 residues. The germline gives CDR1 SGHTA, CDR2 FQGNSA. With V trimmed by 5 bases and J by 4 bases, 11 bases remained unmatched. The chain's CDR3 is CASSATSGTRSDTQYF. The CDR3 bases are TGTGCCAGCAGCGCAACCTCCGGGACTAGGTCAGATACGCAGTATTTT.

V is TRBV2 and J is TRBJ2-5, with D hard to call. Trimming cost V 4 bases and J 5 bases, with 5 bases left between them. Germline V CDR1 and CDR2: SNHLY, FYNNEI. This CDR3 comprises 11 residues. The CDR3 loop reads CASSGPETQYF. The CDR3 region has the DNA TGTGCCAGCAGTGGGCCGGAGACCCAGTACTTC.

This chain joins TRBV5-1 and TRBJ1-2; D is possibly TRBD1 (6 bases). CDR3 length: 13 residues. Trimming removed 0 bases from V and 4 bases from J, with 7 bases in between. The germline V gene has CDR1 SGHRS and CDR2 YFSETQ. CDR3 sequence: CASSLAQGYGYTF. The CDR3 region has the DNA TGCGCCAGCAGCTTGGCACAGGGCTATGGCTACACCTTC.

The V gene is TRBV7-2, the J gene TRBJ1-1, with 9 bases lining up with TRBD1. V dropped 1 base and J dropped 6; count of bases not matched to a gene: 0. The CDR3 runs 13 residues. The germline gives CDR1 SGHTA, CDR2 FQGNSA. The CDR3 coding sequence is TGTGCCAGCAGCTTAGGACAGGGGGCTGAAGCTTTCTTT. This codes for CASSLGQGAEAFF.

CDR3 nucleotide sequence: TGTGCCAGCAGTAGACAGGGCTACTATGGCTACACCTTC. It encodes CASSRQGYYGYTF. The chain joins TRBV6-5 to TRBJ1-2, with 7 bases that match TRBD1. The CDR3 has 13 residues. Germline CDR1 is MNHEY and CDR2 is SVGAGI. Trimming at V came to 5 bases and at J to 3 bases, leaving 3 bases not matched to a gene.

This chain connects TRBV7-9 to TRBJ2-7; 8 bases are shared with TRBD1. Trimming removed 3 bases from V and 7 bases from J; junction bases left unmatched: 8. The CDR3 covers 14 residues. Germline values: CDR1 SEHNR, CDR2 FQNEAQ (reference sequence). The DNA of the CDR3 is TGTGCCAGCAGCTTTGGCAGGGGGCAAGGGGAGCAGTACTTC. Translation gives CASSFGRGQGEQYF. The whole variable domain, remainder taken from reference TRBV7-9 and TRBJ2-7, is DTGVSQNPRHKITKRGQNVTFRCDPISEHNRLYWYRQTLGQGPEFLTYFQNEAQLEKSRLLSDRFSAERPKGSFSTLEIQRTEQGDSAMYLCASSFGRGQGEQYFGPGTRLTVT.

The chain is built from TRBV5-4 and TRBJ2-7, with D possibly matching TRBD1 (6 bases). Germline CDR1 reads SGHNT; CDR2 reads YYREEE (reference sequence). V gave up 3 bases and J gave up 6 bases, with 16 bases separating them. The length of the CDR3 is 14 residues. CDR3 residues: CASSSPGVFREQYF. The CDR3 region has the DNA TGTGCCAGCAGCTCCCCAGGGGTTTTTCGCGAGCAGTACTTC.

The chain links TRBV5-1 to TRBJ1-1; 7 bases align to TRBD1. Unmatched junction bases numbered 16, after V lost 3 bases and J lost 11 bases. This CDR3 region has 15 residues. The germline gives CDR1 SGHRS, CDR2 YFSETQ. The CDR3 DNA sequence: TGCGCCAGCAGCTGGGGACAGACTTTCAACCGAGGGGCTTTCTTT. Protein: CASSWGQTFNRGAFF.

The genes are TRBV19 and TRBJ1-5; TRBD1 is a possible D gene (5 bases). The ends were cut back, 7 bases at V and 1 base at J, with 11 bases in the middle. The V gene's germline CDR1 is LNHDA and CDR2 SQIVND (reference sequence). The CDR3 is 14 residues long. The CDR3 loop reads CASITPGSNQPQHF. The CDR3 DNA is TGTGCCAGTATCACCCCAGGGAGCAATCAGCCCCAGCATTTT.

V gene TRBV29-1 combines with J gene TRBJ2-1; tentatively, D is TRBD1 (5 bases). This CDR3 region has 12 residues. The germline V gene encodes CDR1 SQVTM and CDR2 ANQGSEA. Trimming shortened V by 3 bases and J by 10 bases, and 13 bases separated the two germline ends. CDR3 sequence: CSVDPGLGEQFF. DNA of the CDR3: TGCAGCGTTGATCCAGGGTTAGGAGAGCAGTTCTTC.

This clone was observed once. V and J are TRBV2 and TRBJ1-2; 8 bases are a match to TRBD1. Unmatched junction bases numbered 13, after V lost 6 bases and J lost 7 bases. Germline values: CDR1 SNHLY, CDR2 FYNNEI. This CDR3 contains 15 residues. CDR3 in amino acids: CASRNRGISSSGYTF. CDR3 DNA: TGTGCCAGCAGGAACAGGGGGATATCATCTAGTGGCTACACCTTC.

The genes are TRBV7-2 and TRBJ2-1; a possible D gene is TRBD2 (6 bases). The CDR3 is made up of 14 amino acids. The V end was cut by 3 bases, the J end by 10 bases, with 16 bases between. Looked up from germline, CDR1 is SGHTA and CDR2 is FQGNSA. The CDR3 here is CASSLDYTILEQFF. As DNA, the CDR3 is TGTGCCAGCAGCTTGGACTACACCATCTTAGAGCAGTTCTTC.

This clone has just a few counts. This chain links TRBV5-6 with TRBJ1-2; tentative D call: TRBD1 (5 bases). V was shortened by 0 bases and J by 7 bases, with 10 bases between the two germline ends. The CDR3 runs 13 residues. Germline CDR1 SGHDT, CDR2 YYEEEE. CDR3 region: CASSLGQSLGYTF. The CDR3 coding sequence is TGTGCCAGCAGCTTGGGACAGTCCCTTGGCTACACCTTC.

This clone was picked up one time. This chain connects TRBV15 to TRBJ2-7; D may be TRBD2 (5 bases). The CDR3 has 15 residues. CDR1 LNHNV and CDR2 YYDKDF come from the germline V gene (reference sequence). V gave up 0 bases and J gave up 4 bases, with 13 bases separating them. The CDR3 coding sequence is TGTGCCACCAGCAGAGATAGACCGGGAAGTTACGAGCAGTACTTC. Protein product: CATSRDRPGSYEQYF.

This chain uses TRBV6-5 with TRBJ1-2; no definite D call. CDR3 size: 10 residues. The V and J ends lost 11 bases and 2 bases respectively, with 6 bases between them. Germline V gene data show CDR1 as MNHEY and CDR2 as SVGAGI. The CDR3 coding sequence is TGTGCCTCCTTCAACTATGGCTACACCTTC. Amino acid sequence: CASFNYGYTF.

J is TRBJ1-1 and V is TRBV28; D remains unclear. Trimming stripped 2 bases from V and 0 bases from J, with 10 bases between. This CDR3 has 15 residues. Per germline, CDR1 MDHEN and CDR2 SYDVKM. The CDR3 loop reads CASSLIIQMNTEAFF. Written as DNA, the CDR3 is TGTGCCAGCAGTTTAATCATTCAAATGAACACTGAAGCTTTCTTT. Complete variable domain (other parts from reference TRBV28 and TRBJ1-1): DVKVTQSSRYLVKRTGEKVFLECVQDMDHENMFWYRQDPGLGLRLIYFSYDVKMKEKGDIPEGYSVSREKKERFSLILESASTNQTSMYLCASSLIIQMNTEAFFGQGTRLTVV.

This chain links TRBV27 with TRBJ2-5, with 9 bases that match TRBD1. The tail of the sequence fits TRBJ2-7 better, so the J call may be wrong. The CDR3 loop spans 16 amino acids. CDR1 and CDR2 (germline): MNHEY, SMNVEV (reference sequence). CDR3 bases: TGTGCCAGCAGTCCGGAACGGACAGGGGAATCTAACGAGCAGTACTTC. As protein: CASSPERTGESNEQYF.

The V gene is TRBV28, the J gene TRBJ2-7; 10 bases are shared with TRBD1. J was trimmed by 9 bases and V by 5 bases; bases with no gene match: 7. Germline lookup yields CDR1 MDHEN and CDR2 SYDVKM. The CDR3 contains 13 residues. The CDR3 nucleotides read TGTGCCAGCAGTCCCGGGACAGGGGTAAGGCAGTACTTC. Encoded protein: CASSPGTGVRQYF.